The 9 T cell receptor beta chains below come from one sample, sequenced in a study of cytotoxic CD8 clonotypes in ibrutinib-treated CLL. Sequencing was performed with immunoSEQ multiplex PCR; in TCRdb, only in-frame clones are kept and a portion is missing. The sample carries some 140,000 clones, over 60% recorded once. This specimen was PBMCs, taken after 12 months of ibrutinib treatment. These receptor sequences come from a human donor with chronic lymphocytic leukemia.

The chain combines TRBV9 with TRBJ1-4; D unclear. The germline CDR1 and CDR2 sequences are SGDLS and YYNGEE. CDR3 length: 15 residues. V lost 0 bases, J lost 4 bases, and 10 bases lay in between. The CDR3 bases are TGTGCCAGCAGCGTAGGGGCAGGACTTAATGAAAAACTGTTTTTT. As protein: CASSVGAGLNEKLFF.

This clone showed up just once. The chain employs TRBV9 and TRBJ2-5; no firm D call. The length of the CDR3 is 13 residues. V was clipped by 4 bases and J by 5 bases, with 12 bases between them. Per germline, CDR1 SGDLS and CDR2 YYNGEE. CDR3: CASSFGPAETQYF. The CDR3 DNA reads TGTGCCAGCAGCTTCGGACCCGCGGAGACCCAGTACTTC.

The chain has TRBV2 and TRBJ2-7; D is unclear. The V and J ends lost 1 base and 3 bases respectively, with 7 bases between them. Germline V gives CDR1 SNHLY, CDR2 FYNNEI. The CDR3 is 13 amino acids. CDR3 nucleotide sequence: TGTGCCAGCAGTGAAGAAGGGTTCTACGAGCAGTACTTC. Translation: CASSEEGFYEQYF.

The chain is built from TRBV6-5 and TRBJ1-2; TRBD1 might be the D (6 bases). This CDR3 contains 14 residues. The germline CDR1 and CDR2 sequences are MNHEY and SVGAGI. V was pared by 6 bases and J by 1 base, with 12 bases between. Written as DNA, the CDR3 is TGTGCCAGCAGGGCAGACAGGAATAACTATGGCTACACCTTC. Translated, it gives CASRADRNNYGYTF.

The chain has TRBV19 and TRBJ2-1; 7 bases fit TRBD2. The length of the CDR3 is 14 residues. Germline CDR1 reads LNHDA; CDR2 reads SQIVND (reference sequence). The junction had 7 bases not matched to a gene; V was cut back by 3 bases and J by 8 bases. DNA for the CDR3: TGTGCCAGTAGTATGTCGGGAGGAGTCTATGAGCAGTTCTTC. This codes for CASSMSGGVYEQFF.

The chain joins TRBV5-1 to TRBJ2-3, with no clear D. The germline CDR1 and CDR2 sequences are SGHRS and YFSETQ. The CDR3 has 17 residues. The germline V and J ends were trimmed by 0 bases and 4 bases, with 18 bases remaining between them. CDR3 region: CASSLASSDTGSDTQYF. As DNA, the CDR3 is TGCGCCAGCAGCTTGGCTTCCAGCGACACGGGCTCAGATACGCAGTATTTT.

This chain uses TRBV4-3 with TRBJ2-7, with TRBD2 matching over 13 bases. The CDR3 runs to 16 residues. Per germline, CDR1 LGHNA and CDR2 YSLEER. The trim removed 1 base at V and 4 bases at J, leaving 4 bases unmatched. The CDR3, as DNA: TGCGCCAGCAGCCAAGCGGGACTAGCGGGAACTTACGAGCAGTACTTC. Protein product: CASSQAGLAGTYEQYF.

This chain links TRBV11-2 with TRBJ2-7; 11 positions agree with TRBD2. The CDR3 runs to 15 residues. Germline V gene data show CDR1 as SGHAT and CDR2 as FQNNGV. With 3 bases clipped from V and 1 base from J, the junction kept 2 bases outside the gene matches. In DNA form, the CDR3 reads TGTGCCAGCAGCTTTAGCGGGAGGGGGTCCTACGAGCAGTACTTC. It specifies CASSFSGRGSYEQYF.

This chain links TRBV30 with TRBJ2-7; 12 bases match TRBD2. Looked up from germline, CDR1 is GTSNPN and CDR2 is SVGIG (reference sequence). V shed 2 bases and J 9 bases; nucleotides not matched to a gene: 11. This CDR3 is 15 amino acids long. CDR3 amino acids: CAWSSSGTSGHMQYF. CDR3 nucleotides: TGTGCCTGGAGTTCTTCGGGGACTAGCGGGCACATGCAGTACTTC.